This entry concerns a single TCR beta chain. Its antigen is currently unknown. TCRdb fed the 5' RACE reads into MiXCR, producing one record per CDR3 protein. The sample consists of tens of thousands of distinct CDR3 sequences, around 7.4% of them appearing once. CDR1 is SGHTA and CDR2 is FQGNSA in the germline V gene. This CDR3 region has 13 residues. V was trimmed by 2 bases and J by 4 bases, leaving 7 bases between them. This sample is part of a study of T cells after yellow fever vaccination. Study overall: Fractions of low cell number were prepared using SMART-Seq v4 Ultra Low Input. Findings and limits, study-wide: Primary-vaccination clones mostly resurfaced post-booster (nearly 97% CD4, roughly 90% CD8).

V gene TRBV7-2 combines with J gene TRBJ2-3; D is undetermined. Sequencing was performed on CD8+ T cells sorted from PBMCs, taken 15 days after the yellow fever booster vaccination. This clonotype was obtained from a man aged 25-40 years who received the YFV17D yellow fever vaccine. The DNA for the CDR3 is TGTGCCAGCAGCTTAATTCCCGCAGATACGCAGTATTTT. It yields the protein CASSLIPADTQYF.